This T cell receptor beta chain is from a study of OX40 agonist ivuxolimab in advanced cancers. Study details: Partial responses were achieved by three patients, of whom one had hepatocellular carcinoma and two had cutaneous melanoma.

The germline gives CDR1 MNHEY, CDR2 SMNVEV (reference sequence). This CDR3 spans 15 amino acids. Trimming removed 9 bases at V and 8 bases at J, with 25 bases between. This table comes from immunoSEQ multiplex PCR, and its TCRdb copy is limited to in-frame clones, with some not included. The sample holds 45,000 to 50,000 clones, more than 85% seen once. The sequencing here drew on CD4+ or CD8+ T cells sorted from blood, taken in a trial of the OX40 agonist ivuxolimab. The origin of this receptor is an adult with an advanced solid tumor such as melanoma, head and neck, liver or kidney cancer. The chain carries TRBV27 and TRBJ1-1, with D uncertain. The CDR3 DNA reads TGTGCCAGTACCCCCTGGGGAGGAGGATCCGCGGAAGCTTTCTTT. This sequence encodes CASTPWGGGSAEAFF.